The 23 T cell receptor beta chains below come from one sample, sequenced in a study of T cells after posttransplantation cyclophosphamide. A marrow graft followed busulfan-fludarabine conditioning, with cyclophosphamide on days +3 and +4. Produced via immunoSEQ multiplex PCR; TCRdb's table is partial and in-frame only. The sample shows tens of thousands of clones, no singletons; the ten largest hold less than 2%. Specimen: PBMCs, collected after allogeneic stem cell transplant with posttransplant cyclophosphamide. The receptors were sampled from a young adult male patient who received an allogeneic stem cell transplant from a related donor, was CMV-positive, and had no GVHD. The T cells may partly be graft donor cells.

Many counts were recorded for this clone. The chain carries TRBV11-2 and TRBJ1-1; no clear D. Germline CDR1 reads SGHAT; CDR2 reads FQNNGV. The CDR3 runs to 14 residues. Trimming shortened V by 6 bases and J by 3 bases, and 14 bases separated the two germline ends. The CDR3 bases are TGTGCCAGCAGACCGCCCCGAGCTGACACTGAAGCTTTCTTT. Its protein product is CASRPPRADTEAFF.

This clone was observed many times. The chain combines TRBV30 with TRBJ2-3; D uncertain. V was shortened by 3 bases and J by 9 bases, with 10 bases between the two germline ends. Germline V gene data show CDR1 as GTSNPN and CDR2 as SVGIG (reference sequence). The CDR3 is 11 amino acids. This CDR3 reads CAWRSGSTQYF. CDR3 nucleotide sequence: TGTGCCTGGAGGTCCGGGTCAACGCAGTATTTT.

CDR3 nucleotides: TGCAGCGTGGCACACCCCTTCGGAAGGTCCGGGGTCGCAGATACGCAGTATTTT. Protein product: CSVAHPFGRSGVADTQYF. The V call is TRBV29-1, the J call TRBJ2-3, with D possibly TRBD2 on 5 matching bases. The CDR3 is made up of 18 amino acids. In germline, CDR1 is SQVTM, CDR2 ANQGSEA. V gave up 6 bases and J gave up 4 bases, with 29 bases separating them.

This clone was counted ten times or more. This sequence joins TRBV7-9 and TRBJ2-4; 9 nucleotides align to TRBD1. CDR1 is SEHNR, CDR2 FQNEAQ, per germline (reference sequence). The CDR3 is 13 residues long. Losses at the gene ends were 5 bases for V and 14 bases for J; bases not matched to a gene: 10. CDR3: CASSPSGTGYEYF. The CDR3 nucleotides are TGTGCCAGCAGCCCATCCGGGACAGGGTATGAGTACTTC.

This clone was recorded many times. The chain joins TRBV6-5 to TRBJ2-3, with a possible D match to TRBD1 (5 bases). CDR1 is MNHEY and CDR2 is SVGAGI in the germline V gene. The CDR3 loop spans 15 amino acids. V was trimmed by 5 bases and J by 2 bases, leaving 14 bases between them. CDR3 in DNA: TGTGCCAGCAGTCCTGGGGCCAGTTTCACAGATACGCAGTATTTT. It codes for CASSPGASFTDTQYF.

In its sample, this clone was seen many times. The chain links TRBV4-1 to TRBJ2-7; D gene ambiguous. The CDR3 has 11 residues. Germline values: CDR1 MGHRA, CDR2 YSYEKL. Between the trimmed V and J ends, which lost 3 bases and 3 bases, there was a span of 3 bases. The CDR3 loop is CASSHYYEQYF. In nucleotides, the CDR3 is TGCGCCAGCAGCCACTACTACGAGCAGTACTTC.

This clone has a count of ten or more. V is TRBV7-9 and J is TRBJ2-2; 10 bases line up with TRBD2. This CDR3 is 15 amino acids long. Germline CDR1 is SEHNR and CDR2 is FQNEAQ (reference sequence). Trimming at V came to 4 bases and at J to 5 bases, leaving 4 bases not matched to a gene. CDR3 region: CASSSERGGTGELFF. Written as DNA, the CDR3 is TGTGCCAGCAGCTCCGAGCGGGGGGGGACCGGGGAGCTGTTTTTT. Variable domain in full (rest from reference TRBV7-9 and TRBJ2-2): DTGVSQNPRHKITKRGQNVTFRCDPISEHNRLYWYRQTLGQGPEFLTYFQNEAQLEKSRLLSDRFSAERPKGSFSTLEIQRTEQGDSAMYLCASSSERGGTGELFFGEGSRLTVL.

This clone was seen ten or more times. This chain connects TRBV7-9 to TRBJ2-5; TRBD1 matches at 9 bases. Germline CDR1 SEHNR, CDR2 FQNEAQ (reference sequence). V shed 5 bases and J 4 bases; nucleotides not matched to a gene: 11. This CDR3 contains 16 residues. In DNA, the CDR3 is TGTGCCAGCAGCCTCCAAGACAGGGGGTTCGGAGAGACCCAGTACTTC. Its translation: CASSLQDRGFGETQYF.

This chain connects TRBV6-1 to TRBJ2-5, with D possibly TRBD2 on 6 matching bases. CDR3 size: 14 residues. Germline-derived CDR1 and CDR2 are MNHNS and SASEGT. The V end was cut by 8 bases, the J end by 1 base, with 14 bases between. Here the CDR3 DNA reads TGTGCCAGCTCCCGGGGGACGGCCCAAGAGACCCAGTACTTC. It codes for CASSRGTAQETQYF.

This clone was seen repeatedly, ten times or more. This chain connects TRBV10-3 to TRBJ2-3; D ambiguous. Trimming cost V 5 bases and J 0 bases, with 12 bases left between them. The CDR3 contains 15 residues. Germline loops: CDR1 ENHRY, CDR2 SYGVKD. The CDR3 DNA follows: TGTGCCATCAGTCTGACTCTAACTAGCACAGATACGCAGTATTTT. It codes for CAISLTLTSTDTQYF.

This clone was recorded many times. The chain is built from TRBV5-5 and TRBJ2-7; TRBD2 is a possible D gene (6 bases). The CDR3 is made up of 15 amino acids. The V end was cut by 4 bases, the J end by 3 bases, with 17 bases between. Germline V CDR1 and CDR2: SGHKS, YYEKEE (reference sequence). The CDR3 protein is CASSTEDGRNYEQYF. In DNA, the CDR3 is TGTGCCAGCAGCACCGAGGACGGGAGAAACTACGAGCAGTACTTC.

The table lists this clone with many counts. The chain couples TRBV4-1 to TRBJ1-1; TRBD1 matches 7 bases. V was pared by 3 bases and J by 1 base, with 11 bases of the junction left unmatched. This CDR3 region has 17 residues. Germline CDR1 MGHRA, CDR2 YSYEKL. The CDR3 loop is CASSHRQGKVGNTEAFF. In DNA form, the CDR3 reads TGCGCCAGCAGCCACCGACAGGGTAAAGTTGGGAACACTGAAGCTTTCTTT.

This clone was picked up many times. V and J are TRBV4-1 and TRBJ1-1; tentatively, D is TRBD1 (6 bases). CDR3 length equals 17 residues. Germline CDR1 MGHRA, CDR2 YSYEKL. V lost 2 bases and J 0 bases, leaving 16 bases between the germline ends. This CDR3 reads CASSQTGSPFMNTEAFF. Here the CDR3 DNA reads TGCGCCAGCAGCCAAACAGGGTCTCCTTTCATGAACACTGAAGCTTTCTTT.

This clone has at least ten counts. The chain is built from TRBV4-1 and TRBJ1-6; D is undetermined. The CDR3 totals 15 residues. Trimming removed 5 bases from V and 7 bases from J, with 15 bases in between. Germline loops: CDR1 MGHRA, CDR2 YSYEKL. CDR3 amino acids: CASSDQTGENSPLHF. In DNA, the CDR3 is TGCGCCAGCAGCGATCAAACCGGGGAGAATTCACCCCTCCACTTT.

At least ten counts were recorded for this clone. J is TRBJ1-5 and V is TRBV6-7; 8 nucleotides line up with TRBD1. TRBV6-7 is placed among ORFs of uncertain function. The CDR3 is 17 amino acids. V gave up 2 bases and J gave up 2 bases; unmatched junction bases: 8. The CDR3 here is CASSYGTGGGGNQPQHF. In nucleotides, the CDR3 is TGTGCCAGCAGTTACGGAACAGGGGGGGGTGGCAATCAGCCCCAGCATTTT.

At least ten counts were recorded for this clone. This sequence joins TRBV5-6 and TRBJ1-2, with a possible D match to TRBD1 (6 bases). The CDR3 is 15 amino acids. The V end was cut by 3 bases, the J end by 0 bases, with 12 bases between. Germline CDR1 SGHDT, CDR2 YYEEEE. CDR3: CASSSDSLTNYGYTF. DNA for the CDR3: TGTGCCAGCAGCTCGGACAGCCTGACTAACTATGGCTACACCTTC. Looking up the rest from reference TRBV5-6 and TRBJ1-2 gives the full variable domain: DAGVTQSPTHLIKTRGQQVTLRCSPKSGHDTVSWYQQALGQGPQFIFQYYEEEERQRGNFPDRFSGHQFPNYSSELNVNALLLGDSALYLCASSSDSLTNYGYTFGSGTRLTVV.

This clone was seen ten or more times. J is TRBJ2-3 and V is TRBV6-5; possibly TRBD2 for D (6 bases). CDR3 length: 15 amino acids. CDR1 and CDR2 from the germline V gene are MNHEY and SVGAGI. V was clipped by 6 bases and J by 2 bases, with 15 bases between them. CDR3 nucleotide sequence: TGTGCCAGCAGAAACCAGGCGGGGCACACAGATACGCAGTATTTT. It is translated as CASRNQAGHTDTQYF.

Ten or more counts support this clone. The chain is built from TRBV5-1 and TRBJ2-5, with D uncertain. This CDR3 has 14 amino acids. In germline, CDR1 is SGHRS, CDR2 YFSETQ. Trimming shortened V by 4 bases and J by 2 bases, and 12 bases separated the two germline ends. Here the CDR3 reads CASSASPGQETQYF. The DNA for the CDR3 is TGCGCCAGCAGCGCCTCGCCAGGTCAAGAGACCCAGTACTTC.

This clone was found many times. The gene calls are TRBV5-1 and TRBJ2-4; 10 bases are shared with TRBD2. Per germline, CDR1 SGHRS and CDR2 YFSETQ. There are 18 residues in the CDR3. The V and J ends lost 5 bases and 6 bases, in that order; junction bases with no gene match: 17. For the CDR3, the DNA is TGCGCCAGCAGTACCTCCGGGACTAGCGTCATGGGGGTAAACATTCAGTACTTC. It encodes CASSTSGTSVMGVNIQYF.

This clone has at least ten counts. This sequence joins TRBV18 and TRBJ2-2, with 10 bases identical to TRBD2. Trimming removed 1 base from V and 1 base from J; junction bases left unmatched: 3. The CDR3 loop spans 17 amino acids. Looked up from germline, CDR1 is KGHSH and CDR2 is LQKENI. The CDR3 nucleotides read TGTGCCAGCTCACCACTCCCTAGCGGGGGGAACACCGGGGAGCTGTTTTTT. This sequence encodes CASSPLPSGGNTGELFF.

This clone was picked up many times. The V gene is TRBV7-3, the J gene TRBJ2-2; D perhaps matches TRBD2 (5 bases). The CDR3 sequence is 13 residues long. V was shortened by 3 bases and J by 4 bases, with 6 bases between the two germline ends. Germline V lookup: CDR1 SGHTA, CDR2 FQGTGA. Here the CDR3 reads CASSFAGTGELFF. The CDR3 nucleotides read TGTGCCAGCAGCTTTGCGGGCACCGGGGAGCTGTTTTTT. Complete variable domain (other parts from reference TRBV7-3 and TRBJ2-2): GAGVSQTPSNKVTEKGKYVELRCDPISGHTALYWYRQSLGQGPEFLIYFQGTGAADDSGLPNDRFFAVRPEGSVSTLKIQRTERGDSAVYLCASSFAGTGELFFGEGSRLTVL.

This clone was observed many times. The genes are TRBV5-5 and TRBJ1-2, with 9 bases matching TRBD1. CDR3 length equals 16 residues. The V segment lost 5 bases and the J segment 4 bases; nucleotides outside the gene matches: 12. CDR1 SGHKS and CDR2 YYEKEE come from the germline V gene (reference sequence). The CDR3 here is CASSYSGTGMGYGYTF. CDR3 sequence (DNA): TGTGCCAGCAGTTATTCCGGGACAGGGATGGGCTATGGCTACACCTTC.

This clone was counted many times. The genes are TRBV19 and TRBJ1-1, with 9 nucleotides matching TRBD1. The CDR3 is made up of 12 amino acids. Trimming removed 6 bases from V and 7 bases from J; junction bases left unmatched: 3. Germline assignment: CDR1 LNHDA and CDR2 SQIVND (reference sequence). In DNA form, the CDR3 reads TGTGCCAGTAGCAGGGACAGGGTTGAAGCTTTCTTT. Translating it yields CASSRDRVEAFF.